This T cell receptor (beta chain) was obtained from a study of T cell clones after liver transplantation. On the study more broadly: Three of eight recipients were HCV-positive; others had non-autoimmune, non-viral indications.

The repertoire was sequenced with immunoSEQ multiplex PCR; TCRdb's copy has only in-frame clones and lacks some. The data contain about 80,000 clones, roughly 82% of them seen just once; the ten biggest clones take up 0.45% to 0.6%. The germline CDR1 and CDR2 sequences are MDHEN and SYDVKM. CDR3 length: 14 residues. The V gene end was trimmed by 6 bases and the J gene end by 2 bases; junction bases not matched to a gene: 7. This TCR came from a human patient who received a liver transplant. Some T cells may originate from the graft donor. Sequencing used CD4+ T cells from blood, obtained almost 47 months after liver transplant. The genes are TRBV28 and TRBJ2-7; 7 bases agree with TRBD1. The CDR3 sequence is CASSLTGYPYEQYF. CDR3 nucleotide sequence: TGTGCCAGCAGCCTGACAGGGTACCCCTACGAGCAGTACTTC.